These T cell receptor beta chains were read from a single sample in a study of cytomegalovirus exposure and HLA in healthy donors. Sequencing used immunoSEQ multiplex PCR; TCRdb keeps in-frame clones, though not all of them. Here the sample spans roughly 150,000 clones, approximately 90% being singletons. Sequences were obtained from PBMCs. The receptors here all came from a man between 18 and 35 years old in good health and CMV-seronegative. CDR3s include the opening cysteine and the closing phenylalanine or tryptophan. Each record gives: J gene, D gene, V gene, CDR3 length, CDR3 protein. The D gene is left open where the match is weak.

j_call: TRBJ1-1; d_call: TRBD1; v_call: TRBV5-4; cdr3_length: 17; cdr3_aa: CASSSDSTGAHLGRAFF
j_call: TRBJ1-3; d_call: NA; v_call: TRBV28; cdr3_length: 10; cdr3_aa: CASTQGTIYF
j_call: TRBJ1-2; d_call: NA; v_call: TRBV6-5; cdr3_length: 14; cdr3_aa: CASSRPGRNYGYTF
j_call: TRBJ2-3; d_call: NA; v_call: TRBV29-1; cdr3_length: 11; cdr3_aa: CSARELDTQYF
j_call: TRBJ2-5; d_call: TRBD2; v_call: TRBV13; cdr3_length: 14; cdr3_aa: CASSLMTSRETQYF
j_call: TRBJ1-5; d_call: TRBD1; v_call: TRBV5-4; cdr3_length: 18; cdr3_aa: CASSLNLGQGGVSQPQHF
j_call: TRBJ1-5; d_call: TRBD1; v_call: TRBV10-1; cdr3_length: 15; cdr3_aa: CASSGDRTSNQPQHF
j_call: TRBJ1-1; d_call: NA; v_call: TRBV19; cdr3_length: 13; cdr3_aa: CASSPRGNTEAFF
j_call: TRBJ1-2; d_call: TRBD1; v_call: TRBV11-2; cdr3_length: 15; cdr3_aa: CASSLSDRVGYGYTF
j_call: TRBJ2-1; d_call: TRBD2; v_call: TRBV11-3; cdr3_length: 14; cdr3_aa: CASSRGLAGEKQFF
j_call: TRBJ2-7; d_call: NA; v_call: TRBV18; cdr3_length: 15; cdr3_aa: CASSRLGRGTYEQYF
j_call: TRBJ1-1; d_call: NA; v_call: TRBV19; cdr3_length: 16; cdr3_aa: CASSIVTGEYPREAFF
j_call: TRBJ2-5; d_call: NA; v_call: TRBV7-9; cdr3_length: 14; cdr3_aa: CASTLTGSQETQYF
j_call: TRBJ1-1; d_call: NA; v_call: TRBV27; cdr3_length: 16; cdr3_aa: CASSSPGAGKRAEAFF
j_call: TRBJ1-2; d_call: TRBD1; v_call: TRBV4-1; cdr3_length: 16; cdr3_aa: CASSQALTGGAYGYTF
j_call: TRBJ2-1; d_call: TRBD2; v_call: TRBV11-2; cdr3_length: 18; cdr3_aa: CASSLNHLAGGPMNEQFF
j_call: TRBJ2-3; d_call: TRBD2; v_call: TRBV6-6; cdr3_length: 15; cdr3_aa: CASRNVGGGTDTQYF
j_call: TRBJ1-5; d_call: NA; v_call: TRBV6-6; cdr3_length: 13; cdr3_aa: CATGTDIYQPQHF
j_call: TRBJ1-2; d_call: NA; v_call: TRBV9; cdr3_length: 18; cdr3_aa: CASSVVPGGFDLNYGYTF
j_call: TRBJ2-3; d_call: NA; v_call: TRBV28; cdr3_length: 16; cdr3_aa: CASSSPLDRSTDTQYF
j_call: TRBJ1-6; d_call: NA; v_call: TRBV5-1; cdr3_length: 14; cdr3_aa: CASSQAGNNSPLHF
j_call: TRBJ2-6; d_call: TRBD1; v_call: TRBV28; cdr3_length: 20; cdr3_aa: CASSSPGGAWPLSGANVLTF
j_call: TRBJ1-2; d_call: TRBD1; v_call: TRBV28; cdr3_length: 13; cdr3_aa: CASRGQGYYGYTF
j_call: TRBJ2-7; d_call: NA; v_call: TRBV27; cdr3_length: 14; cdr3_aa: CASSLISASYEQYF
j_call: TRBJ2-2; d_call: TRBD2; v_call: TRBV6-6; cdr3_length: 16; cdr3_aa: CASRTSGRVNTGELFF
j_call: TRBJ1-6; d_call: NA; v_call: TRBV5-4; cdr3_length: 17; cdr3_aa: CASSLDLVGKGSSPLHF
j_call: TRBJ1-5; d_call: NA; v_call: TRBV6-5; cdr3_length: 15; cdr3_aa: CASSYLGGSNQPQHF
j_call: TRBJ2-1; d_call: NA; v_call: TRBV29-1; cdr3_length: 13; cdr3_aa: CSVEGQGGNEQFF
j_call: TRBJ2-1; d_call: TRBD2; v_call: TRBV19; cdr3_length: 15; cdr3_aa: CASSSLAGYYNEQFF
j_call: TRBJ2-3; d_call: NA; v_call: TRBV18; cdr3_length: 13; cdr3_aa: CASSPRAGDTQYF